The 17 T cell receptor beta chains given below trace back to one sample, sequenced in a study of beta chain features in type 1 diabetes (dated by TCRdb to between 2018 and 2020). The receptor library was made with the immunoSEQ multiplex PCR assay. All of the isolated RNA was reverse transcribed with the High Capacity cDNA Reverse Transcription Kit, so expressed TCRB transcripts were sequenced. TCRdb's version of the immuneACCESS table is confined to in-frame rearrangements and falls short of the full clone set. An unresolved V gene accounts for under half of the shortfall where checked; the remainder is of unknown origin. This sample gives around 150,000 clones in total; roughly 8% of them show up just once. The top ten hold approximately 0.69% of the sample. Material: central memory CD4+ T cells from blood. The receptors originated from a young man in good health.

The chain has TRBV15 and TRBJ1-1; D perhaps matches TRBD1 (6 bases). This CDR3 is built from 15 residues. The ends were cut back, 5 bases at V and 1 base at J, with 14 bases in the middle. Germline assignment: CDR1 LNHNV and CDR2 YYDKDF (reference sequence). The CDR3 here is CATSGYPQGNTEAFF. The DNA of the CDR3 is TGTGCCACCAGCGGATACCCACAGGGGAACACTGAAGCTTTCTTT.

The chain is built from TRBV19 and TRBJ2-5, with TRBD1 matching over 7 bases. The CDR3 is 14 residues long. Germline CDR1 reads LNHDA; CDR2 reads SQIVND (reference sequence). The trim removed 5 bases at V and 2 bases at J, leaving 5 bases unmatched. The CDR3 sequence: CASSGGQKQETQYF. CDR3 sequence (DNA): TGTGCCAGTAGTGGGGGACAGAAACAAGAGACCCAGTACTTC.

This clone was counted many times. This sequence joins TRBV18 and TRBJ2-5; D is undetermined. Trimming stripped 2 bases from V and 5 bases from J, with 9 bases between. CDR3 length: 13 amino acids. Per the germline V gene, CDR1 is KGHSH and CDR2 is LQKENI. For the CDR3, the DNA is TGTGCCAGCTCACCAGGCGCGGCGGAGACCCAGTACTTC. Residues: CASSPGAAETQYF.

This clone showed up just once. The chain uses TRBV2 and TRBJ1-5, with D uncertain. The CDR3 covers 11 residues. Germline V gene lookup returns CDR1 SNHLY and CDR2 FYNNEI. The V end lost 11 bases, the J end lost 5 bases, and 10 bases lay between the germline ends. CDR3 in DNA: TGTGCCTCCGGGATCGATCAGCCCCAGCATTTT. It is translated as CASGIDQPQHF.

This sequence joins TRBV4-3 and TRBJ2-2; D possibly corresponds to TRBD1 (6 bases). The V end lost 0 bases, the J end lost 5 bases, and 16 bases lay between the germline ends. There are 17 residues in the CDR3. Germline V gene sequence: CDR1 LGHNA, CDR2 YSLEER. This CDR3 is CASSQERGSGGTGELFF. CDR3 DNA: TGCGCCAGCAGCCAAGAGAGGGGGAGCGGTGGGACCGGGGAGCTGTTTTTT.

This clone occurred a few times. Written as DNA, the CDR3 is TGTGCCAGCAGCAGAGGACAGGGGGCTTTCGGAAAACTGTTTTTT. Residues: CASSRGQGAFGKLFF. The genes are TRBV6-5 and TRBJ1-4, with 11 bases aligning to TRBD1. The length of the CDR3 is 15 residues. Looked up from germline, CDR1 is MNHEY and CDR2 is SVGAGI. V lost 6 bases, J lost 10 bases, and 10 bases stayed unmatched.

The sample holds many counts of this clone. This chain connects TRBV29-1 to TRBJ2-1; D perhaps matches TRBD1 (5 bases). CDR1 is SQVTM, CDR2 ANQGSEA, per germline. The CDR3 is made up of 16 amino acids. The V gene lost 4 bases and the J gene lost 0 bases, with 16 bases spanning the gap. The CDR3 protein is CSVVLRDSSSYNEQFF. In DNA, the CDR3 is TGCAGCGTTGTCCTGAGAGACAGTAGCTCCTACAATGAGCAGTTCTTC.

This clone was seen ten or more times. V usage is TRBV7-3 and J usage is TRBJ2-6; D might be TRBD2 (6 bases). V lost 2 bases and J lost 0, with 20 bases in between. The germline V gene has CDR1 SGHTA and CDR2 FQGTGA. This CDR3 has 20 residues. The CDR3 nucleotides are TGTGCCAGCAGCTTAGGGCGGGGACCTACCGGGACCTCTGGGGCCAACGTCCTGACTTTC. Amino acids: CASSLGRGPTGTSGANVLTF.

The chain carries TRBV27 and TRBJ2-5; D unresolved. Germline lookup yields CDR1 MNHEY and CDR2 SMNVEV (reference sequence). The V gene lost 3 bases and the J gene lost 4 bases, with 6 bases spanning the gap. This CDR3 has 12 amino acids. In nucleotides, the CDR3 is TGTGCCAGCAGTTTTCGAGGAGAGACCCAGTACTTC. As protein: CASSFRGETQYF.

The chain carries TRBV4-2 and TRBJ1-2; 7 nucleotides line up with TRBD1. The V gene end was trimmed by 5 bases and the J gene end by 2 bases; junction bases not matched to a gene: 2. CDR3 length: 13 residues. Germline V gene sequence: CDR1 LGHNA, CDR2 YNFKEQ. CDR3 region: CASSLGQNYGYTF. CDR3 nucleotide sequence: TGTGCCAGCAGCTTGGGACAGAACTATGGCTACACCTTC.

This clone was observed a handful of times. The chain recombines TRBV7-2 with TRBJ2-2, with unresolved D. Germline lookup yields CDR1 SGHTA and CDR2 FQGNSA. The CDR3 is made up of 15 amino acids. V lost 5 bases and J lost 7, with 17 bases in between. The CDR3, as DNA: TGTGCCAGCAGCCCTCCGGTCGGGTTTCACGGGGAGCTGTTTTTT. Its translation is CASSPPVGFHGELFF. The whole variable domain, filled in from reference TRBV7-2 and TRBJ2-2, reads GAGVSQSPSNKVTEKGKDVELRCDPISGHTALYWYRQSLGQGLEFLIYFQGNSAPDKSGLPSDRFSAERTGGSVSTLTIQRTQQEDSAVYLCASSPPVGFHGELFFGEGSRLTVL.

The chain combines TRBV27 with TRBJ2-5, with D unclear. The CDR3 covers 12 residues. Germline V gives CDR1 MNHEY, CDR2 SMNVEV (reference sequence). V lost 4 bases, J lost 4 bases, and 7 bases lay in between. The CDR3 coding sequence is TGTGCCAGCAGTTATGTCGGAGAGACCCAGTACTTC. As protein: CASSYVGETQYF.

The genes are TRBV28 and TRBJ2-7; possibly TRBD1 for D (5 bases). The germline gives CDR1 MDHEN, CDR2 SYDVKM. V lost 3 bases to trimming and J lost 6 bases, with 21 bases between them. The CDR3 covers 16 residues. The CDR3 protein is CASSLLSVGRASEQYF. The CDR3 DNA is TGTGCCAGCAGTTTGCTTTCGGTGGGCAGGGCTTCCGAGCAGTACTTC.

The J gene is TRBJ2-7, the V gene TRBV7-3; a possible D gene is TRBD2 (6 bases). The CDR3 is 15 residues long. Trimming left V 2 bases short and J 2 bases short, with 13 bases between. From germline, CDR1 is SGHTA and CDR2 FQGTGA. CDR3 loop: CASSLDSAGTYEQYF. CDR3 DNA: TGTGCCAGCAGCTTAGACAGCGCGGGGACCTACGAGCAGTACTTC. Full variable domain (missing parts from reference TRBV7-3 and TRBJ2-7): GAGVSQTPSNKVTEKGKYVELRCDPISGHTALYWYRQSLGQGPEFLIYFQGTGAADDSGLPNDRFFAVRPEGSVSTLKIQRTERGDSAVYLCASSLDSAGTYEQYFGPGTRLTVT.

The V gene is TRBV7-2, the J gene TRBJ2-3; 9 bases are shared with TRBD2. This CDR3 has 15 amino acids. Losses at the gene ends were 1 base for V and 1 base for J; bases not matched to a gene: 0. CDR1 is SGHTA, CDR2 FQGNSA, per germline. CDR3 sequence: CASSLVAGGTDTQYF. Written as DNA, the CDR3 is TGTGCCAGCAGCTTAGTAGCGGGGGGCACAGATACGCAGTATTTT.

This clone was seen a handful of times. The gene calls are TRBV6-5 and TRBJ1-6; D remains ambiguous. V dropped 4 bases and J dropped 7 bases, with 5 bases sitting between them. CDR3 length: 12 residues. Germline-derived CDR1 and CDR2 are MNHEY and SVGAGI. CDR3 sequence (DNA): TGTGCCAGCAGTTTCCTAAATTCACCCCTCCACTTT. Translated: CASSFLNSPLHF.

In its sample, this clone was seen a few times. V is TRBV28 and J is TRBJ1-2; D is ambiguous. Trimming shortened V by 3 bases and J by 8 bases, and 13 bases separated the two germline ends. The CDR3 extends over 13 amino acids. Germline V lookup: CDR1 MDHEN, CDR2 SYDVKM. CDR3 coding DNA: TGTGCCAGCAGTTTCCATACGATTGGCGGCTACACCTTC. It yields the protein CASSFHTIGGYTF.